This T cell receptor (beta chain) was captured in a study of identical twins' blood T cells. Findings and limits, study-wide: Twins shared more top CDR3 clonotypes than unrelated donors did.

TCRdb ran MiXCR on the 5' RACE reads and lists one entry per CDR3 protein. This table has 400,000 or so distinct CDR3 sequences, more than 25% appearing once. Trimming took off 4 bases at V and 2 bases at J, with 8 bases between the two ends. The CDR3 covers 14 residues. Germline CDR1 and CDR2: MGHDK and SYGVNS. This clonotype was picked up a small number of times. Its antigen is unknown. This sequence originates from a woman aged 18 to 50 in good health. The chain combines TRBV25-1 with TRBJ1-4; TRBD1 is a possible D gene (5 bases). The sample taken for sequencing was PBMCs. CDR3 sequence (DNA): TGTGCCAGCAGTGCTCGACAGACTAATGAAAAACTGTTTTTT. Amino acid sequence: CASSARQTNEKLFF.